This entry concerns a single TCR beta chain. The data belong to a study of spatial heterogeneity in lung cancer. The wider study: Every unique TCR and UMI combination, on average, appeared more than ten times in raw reads.

CDR1 and CDR2 from the germline V gene are DFQATT and SNEGSKA (reference sequence). CDR3 length equals 12 residues. The trim removed 6 bases at V and 4 bases at J, leaving 2 bases unmatched. On each TCR cDNA molecule, a unique molecular identifier was present. MiXCR was run by TCRdb on the 5' RACE reads, yielding one entry per CDR3 protein. The repertoire holds around 110,000 distinct CDR3 sequences, with 10% to 15% as singletons. Indicated time point: blood at routine non-recurrence follow-up after resection. TCRs were sequenced from unsorted whole RNA of tumor, nontumor lung or PBMC. Sequenced here: PBMCs, sampled at follow-up. The genes are TRBV20-1 and TRBJ1-5, with 8 nucleotides matching TRBD1. The clonotype comes from a male donor with early-stage non-small cell lung cancer. The CDR3 nucleotides are TGCAGTGCCTGGGACAGGAATCAGCCCCAGCATTTT. Its translation: CSAWDRNQPQHF.